This T cell receptor beta chain originates from a study of blood T cell repertoires in COVID-19. Sequenced by immunoSEQ multiplex PCR; TCRdb stores in-frame clones only, minus some. In the table there are roughly 190,000 clones, more than 75% of which are singletons. This sequence originates from a human donor in a cohort sampled during active COVID-19. Sample: peripheral blood.

The CDR3 reads CASSSRTSYEQYF. The CDR3 nucleotides read TGTGCCAGCAGCTCCCGGACTAGCTACGAGCAGTACTTC. The genes are TRBV7-2 and TRBJ2-7, with 7 bases matching TRBD2. The CDR3 loop spans 13 amino acids. V lost 4 bases, J lost 3 bases, and 3 bases stayed unmatched. Germline V CDR1 and CDR2: SGHTA, FQGNSA.